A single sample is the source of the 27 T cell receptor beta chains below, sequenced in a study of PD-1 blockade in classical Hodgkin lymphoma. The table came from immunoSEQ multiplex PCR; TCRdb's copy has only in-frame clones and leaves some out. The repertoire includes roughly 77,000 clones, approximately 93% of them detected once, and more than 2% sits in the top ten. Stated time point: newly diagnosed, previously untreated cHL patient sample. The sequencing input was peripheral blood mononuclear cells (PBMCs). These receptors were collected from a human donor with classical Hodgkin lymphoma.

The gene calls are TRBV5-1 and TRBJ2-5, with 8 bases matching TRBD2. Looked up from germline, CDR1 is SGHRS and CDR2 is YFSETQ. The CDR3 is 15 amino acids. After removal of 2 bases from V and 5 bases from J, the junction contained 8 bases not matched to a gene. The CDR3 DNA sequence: TGCGCCAGCAGCTTCGGGACTAGTGGTCGTGAGACCCAGTACTTC. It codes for CASSFGTSGRETQYF. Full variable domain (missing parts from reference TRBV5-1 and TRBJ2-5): KAGVTQTPRYLIKTRGQQVTLSCSPISGHRSVSWYQQTPGQGLQFLFEYFSETQRNKGNFPGRFSGRQFSNSRSEMNVSTLELGDSALYLCASSFGTSGRETQYFGPGTRLLVL.

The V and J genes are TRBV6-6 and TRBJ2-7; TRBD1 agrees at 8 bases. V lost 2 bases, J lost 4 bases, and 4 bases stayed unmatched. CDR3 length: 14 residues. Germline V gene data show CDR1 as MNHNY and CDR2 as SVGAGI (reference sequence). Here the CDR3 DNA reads TGTGCCAGCAGTTACGCAGGGGGCGCTTACGAGCAGTACTTC. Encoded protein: CASSYAGGAYEQYF.

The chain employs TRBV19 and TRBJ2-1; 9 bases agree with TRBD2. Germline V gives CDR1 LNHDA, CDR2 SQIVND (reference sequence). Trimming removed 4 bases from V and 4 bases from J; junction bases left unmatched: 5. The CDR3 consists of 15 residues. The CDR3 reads CASSNLAGLYNEQFF. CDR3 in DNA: TGTGCCAGTAGTAACCTAGCGGGATTATACAATGAGCAGTTCTTC.

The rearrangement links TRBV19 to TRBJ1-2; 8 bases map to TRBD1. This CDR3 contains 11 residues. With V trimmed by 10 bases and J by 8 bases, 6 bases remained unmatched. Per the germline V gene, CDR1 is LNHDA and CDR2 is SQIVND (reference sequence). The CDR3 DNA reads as TGTGCCAATACGACAGGGGAGGGCTACACCTTC. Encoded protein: CANTTGEGYTF.

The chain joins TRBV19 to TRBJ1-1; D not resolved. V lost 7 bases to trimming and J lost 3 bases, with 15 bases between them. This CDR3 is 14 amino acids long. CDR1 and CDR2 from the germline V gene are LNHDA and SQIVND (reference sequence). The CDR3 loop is CASMLYSSDTEAFF. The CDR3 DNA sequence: TGTGCCAGTATGCTTTACAGTTCTGACACTGAAGCTTTCTTT.

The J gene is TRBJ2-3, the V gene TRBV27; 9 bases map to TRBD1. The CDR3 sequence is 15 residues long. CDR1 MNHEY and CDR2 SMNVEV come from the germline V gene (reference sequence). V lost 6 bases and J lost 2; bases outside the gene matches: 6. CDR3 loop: CASRPGQGITDTQYF. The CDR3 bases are TGTGCCAGCAGGCCGGGACAGGGTATCACAGATACGCAGTATTTT.

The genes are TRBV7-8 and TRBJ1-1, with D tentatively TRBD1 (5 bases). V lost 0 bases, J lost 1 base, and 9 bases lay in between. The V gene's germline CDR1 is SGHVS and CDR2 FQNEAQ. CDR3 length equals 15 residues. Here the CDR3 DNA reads TGTGCCAGCAGCTTAGCTTCGGGACGGAACACTGAAGCTTTCTTT. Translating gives CASSLASGRNTEAFF.

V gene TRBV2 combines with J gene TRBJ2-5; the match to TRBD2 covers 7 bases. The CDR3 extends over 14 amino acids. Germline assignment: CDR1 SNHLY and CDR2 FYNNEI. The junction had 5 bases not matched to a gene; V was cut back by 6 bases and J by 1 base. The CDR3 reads CASRGTILQETQYF. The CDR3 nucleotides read TGTGCCAGCAGAGGGACTATCCTCCAAGAGACCCAGTACTTC.

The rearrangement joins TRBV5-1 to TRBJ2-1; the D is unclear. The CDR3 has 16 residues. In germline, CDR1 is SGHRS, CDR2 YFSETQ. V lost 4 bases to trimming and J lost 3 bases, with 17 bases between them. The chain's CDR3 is CASSLHPTEVYNEQFF. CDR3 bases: TGCGCCAGCAGCCTACACCCCACCGAAGTCTACAATGAGCAGTTCTTC.

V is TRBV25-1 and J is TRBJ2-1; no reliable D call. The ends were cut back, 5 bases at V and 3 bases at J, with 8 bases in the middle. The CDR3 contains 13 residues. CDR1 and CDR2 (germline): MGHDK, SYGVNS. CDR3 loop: CASSPNFYNEQFF. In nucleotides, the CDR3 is TGTGCCAGCAGTCCCAATTTCTACAATGAGCAGTTCTTC.

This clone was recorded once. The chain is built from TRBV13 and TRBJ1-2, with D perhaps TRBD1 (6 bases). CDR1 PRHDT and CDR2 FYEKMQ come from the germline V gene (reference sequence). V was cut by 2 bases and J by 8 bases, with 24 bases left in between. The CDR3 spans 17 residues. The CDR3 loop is CASSLWAFQQGGRGYTF. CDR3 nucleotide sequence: TGTGCCAGCAGCTTATGGGCTTTCCAACAGGGTGGACGAGGCTACACCTTC.

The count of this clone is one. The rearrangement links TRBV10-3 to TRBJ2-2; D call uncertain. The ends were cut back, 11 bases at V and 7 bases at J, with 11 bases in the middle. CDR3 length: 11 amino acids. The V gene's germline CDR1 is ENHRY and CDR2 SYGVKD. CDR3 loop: CAAGVIGELFF. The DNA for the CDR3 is TGTGCCGCCGGAGTAATCGGGGAGCTGTTTTTT.

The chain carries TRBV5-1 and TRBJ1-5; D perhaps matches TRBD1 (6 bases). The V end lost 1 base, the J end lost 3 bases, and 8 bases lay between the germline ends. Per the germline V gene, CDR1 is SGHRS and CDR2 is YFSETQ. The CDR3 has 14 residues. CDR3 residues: CASSLTGTNQPQHF. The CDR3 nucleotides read TGCGCCAGCAGCTTGACAGGGACCAATCAGCCCCAGCATTTT.

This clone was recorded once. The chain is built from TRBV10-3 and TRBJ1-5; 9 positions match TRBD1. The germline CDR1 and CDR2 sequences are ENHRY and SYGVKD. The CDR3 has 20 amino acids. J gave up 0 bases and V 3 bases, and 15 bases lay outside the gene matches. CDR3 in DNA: TGTGCCATCAGTGAACGTCGACAGGGGGACAACCTTTATAGCAATCAGCCCCAGCATTTT. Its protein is CAISERRQGDNLYSNQPQHF.

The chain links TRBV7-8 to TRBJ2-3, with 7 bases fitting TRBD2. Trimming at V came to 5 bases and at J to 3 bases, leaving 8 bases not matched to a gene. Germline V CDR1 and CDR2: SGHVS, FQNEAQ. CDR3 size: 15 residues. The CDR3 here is CASSPSSGRTDTQYF. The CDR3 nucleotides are TGTGCCAGCAGCCCCTCTAGCGGTAGGACAGATACGCAGTATTTT.

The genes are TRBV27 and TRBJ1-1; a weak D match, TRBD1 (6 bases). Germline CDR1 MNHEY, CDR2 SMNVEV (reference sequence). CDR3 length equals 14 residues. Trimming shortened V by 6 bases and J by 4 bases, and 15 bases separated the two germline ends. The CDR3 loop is CASSPPGGPTEAFF. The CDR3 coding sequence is TGTGCCAGCAGCCCCCCGGGGGGCCCCACTGAAGCTTTCTTT.

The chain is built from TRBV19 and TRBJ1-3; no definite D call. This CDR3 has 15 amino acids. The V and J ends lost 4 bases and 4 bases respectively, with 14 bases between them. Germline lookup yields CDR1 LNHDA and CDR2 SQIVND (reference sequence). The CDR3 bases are TGTGCCAGTAGTACTTTGCCGGATAGCGGAAACACCATATATTTT. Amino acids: CASSTLPDSGNTIYF.

CDR3 nucleotide sequence: TGTGCCAGCAGCCCATCTAGCGGGAGCACAGATACGCAGTATTTT. Protein product: CASSPSSGSTDTQYF. The rearrangement uses TRBV11-2 and TRBJ2-3, with 8 bases aligning to TRBD2. V lost 5 bases to trimming and J lost 0 bases; unmatched junction nucleotides: 4. CDR3 size: 15 residues. The germline V gene encodes CDR1 SGHAT and CDR2 FQNNGV.

In DNA, the CDR3 is TGTGCCAGCGGTTGGGACAGGGGGCCAGATACGCAGTATTTT. Protein sequence: CASGWDRGPDTQYF. The chain links TRBV2 to TRBJ2-3, with 12 bases lining up with TRBD1. Germline V gene data show CDR1 as SNHLY and CDR2 as FYNNEI. The CDR3 extends over 14 amino acids. The trim removed 8 bases at V and 4 bases at J, leaving 4 bases unmatched.

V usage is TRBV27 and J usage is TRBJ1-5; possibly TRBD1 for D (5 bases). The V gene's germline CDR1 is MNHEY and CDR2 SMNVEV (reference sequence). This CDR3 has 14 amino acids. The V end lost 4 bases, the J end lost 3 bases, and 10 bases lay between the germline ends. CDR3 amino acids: CASSSRDFNQPQHF. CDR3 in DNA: TGTGCCAGCAGTTCTCGGGACTTCAATCAGCCCCAGCATTTT.

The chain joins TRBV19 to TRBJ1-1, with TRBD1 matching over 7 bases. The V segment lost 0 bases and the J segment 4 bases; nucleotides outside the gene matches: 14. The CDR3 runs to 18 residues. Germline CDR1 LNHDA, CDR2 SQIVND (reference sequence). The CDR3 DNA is TGTGCCAGTAGTATAGATCTATGGGAAGGACAGGAGCCCACTGAAGCTTTCTTT. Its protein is CASSIDLWEGQEPTEAFF.

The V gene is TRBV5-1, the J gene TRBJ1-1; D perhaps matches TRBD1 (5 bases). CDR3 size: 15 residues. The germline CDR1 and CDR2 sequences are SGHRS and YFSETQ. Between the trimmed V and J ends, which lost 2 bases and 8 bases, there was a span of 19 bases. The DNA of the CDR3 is TGCGCCAGCAGCTTATCGGGGTTGAGAACAGGAGAAGCTTTCTTT. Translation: CASSLSGLRTGEAFF.

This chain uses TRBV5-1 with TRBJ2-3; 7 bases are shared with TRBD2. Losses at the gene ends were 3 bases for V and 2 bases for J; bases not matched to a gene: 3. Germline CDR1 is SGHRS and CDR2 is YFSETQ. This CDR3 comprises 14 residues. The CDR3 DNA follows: TGCGCCAGCAGCTGGGGGGGTCTCACAGATACGCAGTATTTT. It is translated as CASSWGGLTDTQYF.

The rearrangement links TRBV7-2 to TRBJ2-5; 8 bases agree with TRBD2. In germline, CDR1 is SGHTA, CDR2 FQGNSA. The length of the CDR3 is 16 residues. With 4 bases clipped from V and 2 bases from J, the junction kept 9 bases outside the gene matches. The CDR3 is CASSYLAGGLQETQYF. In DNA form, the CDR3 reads TGTGCCAGCAGCTACCTAGCGGGCGGCCTTCAAGAGACCCAGTACTTC.

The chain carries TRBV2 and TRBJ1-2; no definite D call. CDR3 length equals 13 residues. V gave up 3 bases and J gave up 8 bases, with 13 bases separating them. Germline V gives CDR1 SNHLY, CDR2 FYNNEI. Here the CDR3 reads CASSDQASGGYTF. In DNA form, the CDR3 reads TGTGCCAGCAGTGACCAGGCCTCGGGCGGCTACACCTTC.

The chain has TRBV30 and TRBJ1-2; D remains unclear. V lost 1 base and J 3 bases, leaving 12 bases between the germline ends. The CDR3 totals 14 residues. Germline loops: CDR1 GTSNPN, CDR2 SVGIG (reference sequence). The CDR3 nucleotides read TGTGCCTGGAGTGGGCCGGGATCCTACTATGGCTACACCTTC. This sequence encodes CAWSGPGSYYGYTF.

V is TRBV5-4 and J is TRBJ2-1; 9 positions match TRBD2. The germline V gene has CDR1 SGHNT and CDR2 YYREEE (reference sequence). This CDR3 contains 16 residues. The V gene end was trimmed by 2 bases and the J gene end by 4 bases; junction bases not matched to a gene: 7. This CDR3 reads CASSFRAGGRYNEQFF. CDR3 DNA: TGTGCCAGCAGCTTTAGGGCGGGGGGGCGTTACAATGAGCAGTTCTTC.